The clone carrying this T cell receptor (beta chain) was counted a few times. Its antigen is not identified. These data belong to a study of beta chain features in type 1 diabetes. Study-wide results and limits: More deletions and fewer insertions at VDJ junctions were seen in type 1 diabetes patients. Whatever favoring of shorter templates PCR might show would apply equally to patients and controls. A closer apparent resemblance between naive, central memory and Treg TCRB repertoires was seen in patients than in healthy donors.

The isolated RNA, all of it, was reverse transcribed, so expressed TCRB transcripts were what got sequenced. Only in-frame clones appear in the TCRdb table, and some are missing; sequencing was by immunoSEQ multiplex PCR. Of about 250,000 clones in the sample, 13% to 15% were seen once. The CDR3 extends over 11 amino acids. Germline V gene lookup returns CDR1 MNHNS and CDR2 SASEGT. V gave up 6 bases and J gave up 11 bases, with 13 bases separating them. This sequence was found in a woman in her thirties or forties in good health. Input material: naive CD4+ T cells from blood. The chain has TRBV6-1 and TRBJ1-1; D not certain. The CDR3, as DNA: TGTGCCAGCAGCGCCGGTCTCATGGCTTTCTTT. This encodes CASSAGLMAFF.